The present T cell receptor (beta chain) was sequenced within a study of cytomegalovirus exposure and HLA in healthy donors. The wider study: A subsequent analysis reported that the 120 or so validation repertoires were produced on the same platform that had also been used for the approximately 700 first-cohort repertoires.

Sequencing used immunoSEQ multiplex PCR; TCRdb keeps in-frame clones, though not all of them. This table holds hundreds of thousands of clones, around 86% found once. CDR1 is SGHRS and CDR2 is YFSETQ in the germline V gene. Trimming at V came to 3 bases and at J to 5 bases, leaving 13 bases not matched to a gene. The CDR3 spans 16 residues. Regarding the study as a whole: Cytomegalovirus association was listed for under 200 TCR beta chains.

In regard to this clone: Its specificity is not known.

The chain joins TRBV5-1 to TRBJ2-7; 8 nucleotides line up with TRBD2. Sequencing was performed on PBMCs. The source of this sequence is a woman aged 18-35 years in good health and CMV-seropositive. The CDR3 DNA sequence: TGCGCCAGCAGCTCCCCCAGCGGGAGTCAGTACAACGAGCAGTACTTC. This translates into CASSSPSGSQYNEQYF.